This T cell receptor (beta chain) derives from a study of T cells after yellow fever vaccination. Study in general: Fractions containing few cells were prepared with SMART-Seq v4 Ultra Low Input. Broader study findings: Peaking faster, on day 5 versus 15, the secondary response was nonetheless weaker. Reappearance after the booster was observed for most primary-vaccination clones (roughly 97% CD4, roughly 88% CD8).

This clonotype has more than one count but fewer than ten. Its target is not known. Production of TCR cDNA was by 5'RACE template switching, which also added a universal primer site and UMIs. One entry per CDR3 protein results from TCRdb running MiXCR on the 5' RACE reads. This sample has hundreds of thousands of distinct CDR3 sequences, with less than 25% found just once. The germline V gene encodes CDR1 SGHRS and CDR2 YFSETQ. This CDR3 spans 14 amino acids. Trimming shortened V by 3 bases and J by 2 bases, and 11 bases separated the two germline ends. The source of this sequence is a man aged 18 to 35 who received the YFV17D yellow fever vaccine. Sequenced here: PBMCs, sampled roughly 20 days after the first yellow fever vaccination. This sequence joins TRBV5-1 and TRBJ2-5; a weak D match, TRBD1 (5 bases). Here the CDR3 reads CASSWRPGQETQYF. CDR3 DNA sequence: TGCGCCAGCAGCTGGCGTCCAGGGCAAGAGACCCAGTACTTC. Drawing the rest from reference TRBV5-1 and TRBJ2-5, the complete variable domain is KAGVTQTPRYLIKTRGQQVTLSCSPISGHRSVSWYQQTPGQGLQFLFEYFSETQRNKGNFPGRFSGRQFSNSRSEMNVSTLELGDSALYLCASSWRPGQETQYFGPGTRLLVL.